This passage covers 19 T cell receptor beta chains from one sample sequenced in a study of cytomegalovirus exposure and HLA in healthy donors. Both 60 Vbeta primers and 13 Jbeta primers went into the PCR. The data were produced by immunoSEQ multiplex PCR, yet TCRdb's version contains in-frame clones alone and is incomplete. The repertoire holds 150,000 or so clones, with around 79% as singletons. The source material was PBMCs. The receptors shown here come from a man between 25 and 39 years old in good health and CMV-seropositive.

The chain couples TRBV10-1 to TRBJ2-1; D is perhaps TRBD1 (6 bases). With 0 bases removed from V and 7 bases from J, the gap between germline ends came to 7 bases. Germline CDR1 and CDR2: WNHNN and SYGVQD (reference sequence). This CDR3 region has 13 residues. The CDR3 region is CASSESTGNEQFF. DNA for the CDR3: TGCGCCAGCAGTGAGTCTACAGGGAATGAGCAGTTCTTC.

The chain combines TRBV7-9 with TRBJ2-1, with 9 bases that match TRBD2. Unmatched junction bases numbered 4, after V lost 10 bases and J lost 3 bases. The CDR3 has 13 residues. Germline lookup yields CDR1 SEHNR and CDR2 FQNEAQ (reference sequence). CDR3 protein: CAKSSGDYNEQFF. The CDR3 DNA sequence: TGTGCCAAGTCTAGCGGGGACTACAATGAGCAGTTCTTC.

The gene calls are TRBV15 and TRBJ2-1; TRBD2 might be the D (5 bases). The CDR3 consists of 15 residues. Germline V gene sequence: CDR1 LNHNV, CDR2 YYDKDF (reference sequence). V lost 0 bases to trimming and J lost 0 bases, with 6 bases between them. As DNA, the CDR3 is TGTGCCACCAGCAGAGACCGGGGCTCCTACAATGAGCAGTTCTTC. Its protein is CATSRDRGSYNEQFF.

CDR3 protein: CASSYSGNTIYF. The CDR3 DNA reads as TGTGCCAGCTCCTACTCTGGAAACACCATATATTTT. J is TRBJ1-3 and V is TRBV6-1; D is uncertain. Germline V CDR1 and CDR2: MNHNS, SASEGT. V was cut by 8 bases and J by 0 bases, with 5 bases left in between. This CDR3 comprises 12 residues.

This clone turned up a few times. The chain recombines TRBV5-1 with TRBJ2-5; 12 bases agree with TRBD1. Germline V gene sequence: CDR1 SGHRS, CDR2 YFSETQ. Trimming took 3 bases from V and 4 from J; bases not matched to a gene: 4. The CDR3 has 15 residues. CDR3 region: CASSWGTGGPETQYF. CDR3 nucleotide sequence: TGCGCCAGCAGCTGGGGGACAGGGGGCCCAGAGACCCAGTACTTC.

The chain joins TRBV4-3 to TRBJ2-5, with 7 bases matching TRBD2. The CDR3 is made up of 15 amino acids. Germline values: CDR1 LGHNA, CDR2 YSLEER. V gave up 0 bases and J gave up 5 bases; unmatched junction bases: 6. Here the CDR3 reads CASSQELRGTETQYF. In DNA form, the CDR3 reads TGCGCCAGCAGCCAAGAGTTGCGGGGGACTGAGACCCAGTACTTC.

V usage is TRBV28 and J usage is TRBJ2-1; 7 bases fit TRBD2. Germline loops: CDR1 MDHEN, CDR2 SYDVKM. The CDR3 loop spans 15 amino acids. V gave up 1 base and J gave up 5 bases; unmatched junction bases: 5. The DNA of the CDR3 is TGTGCCAGCAGTTTATTTACGGCGGGAGACAATGAGCAGTTCTTC. Protein product: CASSLFTAGDNEQFF. The full variable domain, with the rest looked up from reference TRBV28 and TRBJ2-1, is DVKVTQSSRYLVKRTGEKVFLECVQDMDHENMFWYRQDPGLGLRLIYFSYDVKMKEKGDIPEGYSVSREKKERFSLILESASTNQTSMYLCASSLFTAGDNEQFFGPGTRLTVL.

The chain employs TRBV18 and TRBJ1-1; 7 bases align to TRBD1. The ends lost 5 bases at V and 3 bases at J; junction bases unmatched: 15. Germline lookup yields CDR1 KGHSH and CDR2 LQKENI. CDR3 length: 17 amino acids. In DNA, the CDR3 is TGTGCCAGCTCAAGGATAGGAGGGGGCGGATTAGACACTGAAGCTTTCTTT. The encoded protein is CASSRIGGGGLDTEAFF.

There are a few counts of this clone. The CDR3 spells CASSAGGETQYF. The CDR3 DNA sequence: TGTGCCAGTAGCGCGGGGGGGGAGACCCAGTACTTC. The rearrangement uses TRBV30 and TRBJ2-5; 9 bases are shared with TRBD2. This CDR3 has 12 residues. Germline trimming cut 8 bases from V and 5 bases from J; bases unmatched to any gene: 6. Per germline, CDR1 GTSNPN and CDR2 SVGIG (reference sequence).

The genes are TRBV5-1 and TRBJ1-5; weak D call: TRBD1 (6 bases). V lost 4 bases and J lost 0, with 11 bases in between. Germline CDR1 and CDR2: SGHRS and YFSETQ. There are 15 residues in the CDR3. The CDR3 loop reads CASSAAGDSNQPQHF. As DNA, the CDR3 is TGCGCCAGCAGCGCGGCAGGGGATAGCAATCAGCCCCAGCATTTT.

The CDR3 DNA reads as TGTGCAAGTCGCTTAGGAGCGGACCCCGTCTACAATGAGCAGTTCTTC. Translation: CASRLGADPVYNEQFF. The chain couples TRBV12-2 to TRBJ2-1; TRBD2, the table's D call, was not compared with the DNA. TRBV12-2 is a listed pseudogene. This CDR3 comprises 16 residues.

The chain combines TRBV20-1 with TRBJ2-2, with D hard to call. Germline CDR1 is DFQATT and CDR2 is SNEGSKA (reference sequence). This CDR3 is 11 amino acids long. Deletions cut 5 bases from V and 5 bases from J, with 6 bases between. As DNA, the CDR3 is TGCAGTGCTCTCGGGACCGGGGAGCTGTTTTTT. Protein product: CSALGTGELFF.

This clone was counted a few times. V usage is TRBV2 and J usage is TRBJ2-2; D not certain. CDR3 length: 15 residues. Germline loops: CDR1 SNHLY, CDR2 FYNNEI. V was pared by 4 bases and J by 4 bases, with 13 bases between. The CDR3 DNA follows: TGTGCCAGCAGTGGGATAAACAGTCTCACCGGGGAGCTGTTTTTT. Translated, it gives CASSGINSLTGELFF.

This rearrangement joins TRBV6-5 to TRBJ2-7, with 7 bases that match TRBD1. CDR3 length: 13 residues. Per the germline V gene, CDR1 is MNHEY and CDR2 is SVGAGI. With V trimmed by 6 bases and J by 3 bases, 5 bases remained unmatched. DNA of the CDR3: TGTGCCAGCAGGTCCCAGGGGGTCTACGAGCAGTACTTC. It is translated as CASRSQGVYEQYF.

The chain recombines TRBV28 with TRBJ1-2, with a tentative D call TRBD1 (5 bases). The V gene lost 4 bases and the J gene lost 1 base, with 22 bases spanning the gap. The germline CDR1 and CDR2 sequences are MDHEN and SYDVKM. This CDR3 has 18 residues. CDR3 bases: TGTGCCAGCAGTTACGCCCGTTGGGGGGACCTCGATAACTATGGCTACACCTTC. Its translation: CASSYARWGDLDNYGYTF.

The chain uses TRBV27 and TRBJ2-5, with a weak D call TRBD2 (7 bases). The CDR3 has 16 residues. V lost 0 bases to trimming and J lost 5 bases, with 16 bases between them. Germline-derived CDR1 and CDR2 are MNHEY and SMNVEV (reference sequence). CDR3 loop: CASSLSGGPVVETQYF. The DNA of the CDR3 is TGTGCCAGCAGTTTATCGGGGGGGCCGGTGGTCGAGACCCAGTACTTC.

A word on this clone: The identical CDR3 is also encoded by other nucleotide sequences in the sample. V usage is TRBV6-5 and J usage is TRBJ1-3, with D hard to call. Per the germline V gene, CDR1 is MNHEY and CDR2 is SVGAGI. Trimming took off 0 bases at V and 4 bases at J, with 7 bases between the two ends. The length of the CDR3 is 14 residues. The CDR3 nucleotides read TGTGCCAGCAGTTACTCCCGCGGCGGAAACACCATATATTTT. It translates to CASSYSRGGNTIYF.

This clone was detected once. The chain uses TRBV6-5 and TRBJ1-2; D possibly corresponds to TRBD1 (6 bases). This CDR3 spans 16 amino acids. V was trimmed by 0 bases and J by 4 bases, leaving 15 bases between them. CDR1 is MNHEY and CDR2 is SVGAGI in the germline V gene. In DNA, the CDR3 is TGTGCCAGCAGTTACTCATCCTCCGGGGGGCTCTATGGCTACACCTTC. This translates into CASSYSSSGGLYGYTF.

The chain combines TRBV11-3 with TRBJ2-1; D may be TRBD2 (5 bases). CDR1 SGHNT and CDR2 YENEEA come from the germline V gene. This CDR3 spans 15 amino acids. The V end lost 4 bases, the J end lost 8 bases, and 18 bases lay between the germline ends. The CDR3 DNA follows: TGTGCCAGCAGCTCCTCACTAGGCTTTTCGGATGAGCAGTTCTTC. Its protein is CASSSSLGFSDEQFF.